The rows below give T cell receptor beta chains drawn from one sample of a study of T cell clusters in autoimmune cytopenias. TCRdb re-called the multiplex PCR reads and catalogs CDR3 proteins one per entry, DNA excluded. The sample holds some 4,800 distinct CDR3 sequences. Another study also made use of these data, one on T cell repertoires in aging, cancer and after chemotherapy.

The sample taken for sequencing was peripheral blood. These receptors came from a human donor in good health. The CDR3 runs from the conserved cysteine through the conserved F or W. Clone size is stated in some rows and not others, as once, few, many or a class when expanded.

>TRBV5-4|NA|TRBJ1-5
CASSLTPRTGNNQPQHF
>TRBV12-3/TRBV12-4|NA|TRBJ2-7
CASSLAASGYEQYF
>TRBV24-1|NA|TRBJ2-3
CATSDRDRGTDTQYF
>TRBV27|medium-sized|TRBJ2-1
CASSLSGFQNEQFF
>TRBV5-1|NA|TRBJ1-2
CASTWGSRTEFSPVYGYTF
>TRBV15|medium-sized|TRBJ2-2
CATSRGPGLVTGELFF
>TRBV6-5|large|TRBJ2-7
CASSGQDLSYEQYF
>TRBV5-1|NA|TRBJ2-6
CASSLESFSGANVLTF
>TRBV7-9|NA|TRBJ2-7
CASSFPTGTGSYEQYF
>TRBV19|medium-sized|TRBJ1-1
CASMLPTGATEAFF
>TRBV20-1|NA|TRBJ1-4
CSARGLEDPEKLFF
>TRBV20-1|NA|TRBJ2-1
CSARDLERGDYNEQFF
>TRBV20-1|NA|TRBJ2-7
CSARDIAQRDYEQYF
>TRBV30|medium-sized|TRBJ1-2
CAWIGRGPFGYTF
>TRBV13|medium-sized|TRBJ2-7
CASSLGAGQPYEQYF
>TRBV24-1|NA|TRBJ1-2
CATSDRQAGGYTF
>TRBV6-2/TRBV6-3|NA|TRBJ1-2
CASSYSGGASGYTF
>TRBV5-5|medium-sized|TRBJ2-7
CASSLGLAGVEQYF
>TRBV5-6|NA|TRBJ2-1
CASSQWTGGNNEQFF
>TRBV27|medium-sized|TRBJ1-2
CASRDGNYGYTF
>TRBV12-3/TRBV12-4|medium-sized|TRBJ2-2
CASSLGRLNTGELFF
>TRBV15|medium-sized|TRBJ2-1
CATSTGLLNEQFF
>TRBV20-1|NA|TRBJ2-2
CSARGTQNTGELFF
>TRBV27|medium-sized|TRBJ1-5
CASSLKGSNQPQHF
>TRBV6-6|NA|TRBJ2-3
CASSLIGDTQYF
>TRBV6-1|medium-sized|TRBJ2-3
CASSEAMGRQGEDTQYF
>TRBV24-1|NA|TRBJ2-2
CATSLGTLNTGELFF
>TRBV5-6|NA|TRBJ2-4
CASSLEGGSYIQYF
>TRBV7-9|medium-sized|TRBJ2-7
CASSTNPRQGAYEQYF
>TRBV20-1|NA|TRBJ2-5
CSARGYEGTSGQETQYF
>TRBV6-1|medium-sized|TRBJ2-2
CASSDGQEIGELFF
>TRBV15|medium-sized|TRBJ2-7
CATSRPRDREQYF
>TRBV27|medium-sized|TRBJ2-5
CASSFGFQETQYF
>TRBV19|medium-sized|TRBJ1-5
CASSIDKGGNQPQHF
>TRBV19|NA|TRBJ2-7
CASSPDGYEQYF
>TRBV11-1|NA|TRBJ2-1
CASSLRDSGNEQFF
>TRBV6-4|medium-sized|TRBJ2-3
CASSDSADSTDTQYF
>TRBV19|NA|TRBJ2-3
CASSISGGAADTQYF
>TRBV5-4|medium-sized|TRBJ1-2
CASSSPSRYGYTF
>TRBV5-1|NA|TRBJ2-6
CASSRKIGGPGANVLTF
>TRBV28|NA|TRBJ2-3
CASSLWASGSTDTQYF
>TRBV27|NA|TRBJ2-7
CASSPTGAPRPYYEQYF
>TRBV24-1|NA|TRBJ2-4
CATSEGGQALNIQYF
>TRBV20-1|NA|TRBJ1-2
CSARDKGARDYGYTF
>TRBV6-1|NA|TRBJ1-1
CASSELTGPITEAFF